Below are 24 T cell receptor beta chains sequenced from a single sample in a study of blood T cell repertoires in COVID-19. The data were produced by immunoSEQ multiplex PCR, yet TCRdb's version contains in-frame clones alone and is incomplete. Of 86,000 or so clones listed, approximately 86% are singletons. The sequenced sample was peripheral blood. These receptor sequences come from a man aged 45-60 years with active or convalescent COVID-19.

The rearrangement uses TRBV9 and TRBJ2-3, with TRBD1 matching over 7 bases. CDR1 is SGDLS, CDR2 YYNGEE, per germline. V lost 3 bases to trimming and J lost 2 bases; unmatched junction nucleotides: 9. This CDR3 comprises 16 residues. The CDR3 DNA reads TGTGCCAGCAGCGCAAGACAGGGCTATAACACAGATACGCAGTATTTT. Translated, it gives CASSARQGYNTDTQYF.

The chain couples TRBV5-4 to TRBJ2-5; D is uncertain. V gave up 4 bases and J gave up 0 bases, with 16 bases separating them. The CDR3 covers 16 residues. Germline V gene data show CDR1 as SGHNT and CDR2 as YYREEE (reference sequence). The CDR3 loop reads CASSPRLPGYQETQYF. Written as DNA, the CDR3 is TGTGCCAGCAGCCCCAGGCTGCCAGGCTACCAAGAGACCCAGTACTTC.

This clone was observed a handful of times. The chain recombines TRBV5-1 with TRBJ1-1, with D perhaps TRBD1 (5 bases). Trimming took off 4 bases at V and 1 base at J, with 11 bases between the two ends. Germline CDR1 is SGHRS and CDR2 is YFSETQ. The CDR3 contains 14 residues. The CDR3 bases are TGCGCCAGCAGCCGTCTCGACAGGAACACTGAAGCTTTCTTT. Protein: CASSRLDRNTEAFF. The entire variable domain, with the rest obtained from reference TRBV5-1 and TRBJ1-1, is as follows: KAGVTQTPRYLIKTRGQQVTLSCSPISGHRSVSWYQQTPGQGLQFLFEYFSETQRNKGNFPGRFSGRQFSNSRSEMNVSTLELGDSALYLCASSRLDRNTEAFFGQGTRLTVV.

The chain recombines TRBV28 with TRBJ2-2, with D perhaps TRBD1 (5 bases). The CDR3 contains 14 residues. Germline V lookup: CDR1 MDHEN, CDR2 SYDVKM. V was shortened by 4 bases and J by 5 bases, with 11 bases between the two germline ends. DNA for the CDR3: TGTGCCAGCAGTTCTTTCCAGGGTACCGGGGAGCTGTTTTTT. As protein: CASSSFQGTGELFF. Combining the CDR3 with reference TRBV28 and TRBJ2-2 gives the whole variable domain DVKVTQSSRYLVKRTGEKVFLECVQDMDHENMFWYRQDPGLGLRLIYFSYDVKMKEKGDIPEGYSVSREKKERFSLILESASTNQTSMYLCASSSFQGTGELFFGEGSRLTVL.

This clone was seen a few times. This rearrangement joins TRBV5-1 to TRBJ1-5; D perhaps matches TRBD1 (5 bases). The CDR3 totals 15 residues. Germline CDR1 is SGHRS and CDR2 is YFSETQ. V was cut by 0 bases and J by 1 base, with 8 bases left in between. CDR3 protein: CASSLEGVSNQPQHF. The CDR3 DNA reads TGCGCCAGCAGCTTGGAAGGGGTAAGCAATCAGCCCCAGCATTTT.

The chain employs TRBV7-2 and TRBJ1-1, with 10 bases that match TRBD1. CDR1 is SGHTA and CDR2 is FQGNSA in the germline V gene. With 5 bases clipped from V and 5 bases from J, the junction kept 8 bases outside the gene matches. This CDR3 has 15 amino acids. The CDR3 loop reads CASSLTGGWGTEAFF. As DNA, the CDR3 is TGTGCCAGCAGCCTGACAGGGGGCTGGGGGACTGAAGCTTTCTTT.

The genes are TRBV19 and TRBJ2-3, with 8 bases matching TRBD2. Germline V CDR1 and CDR2: LNHDA, SQIVND (reference sequence). The CDR3 is made up of 15 amino acids. Trimming took 3 bases from V and 6 from J; bases not matched to a gene: 8. The CDR3 sequence is CASSIAGGAWDTQYF. For the CDR3, the DNA is TGTGCCAGTAGTATCGCCGGGGGGGCCTGGGATACGCAGTATTTT.

V usage is TRBV28 and J usage is TRBJ1-2; D not resolved. Germline CDR1 is MDHEN and CDR2 is SYDVKM. V dropped 7 bases and J dropped 4 bases, with 16 bases sitting between them. The CDR3 has 14 residues. CDR3 amino acids: CASKEPGIGYGYTF. CDR3 sequence (DNA): TGTGCCAGCAAAGAACCGGGGATCGGCTATGGCTACACCTTC.

The chain employs TRBV27 and TRBJ1-6, with 9 nucleotides matching TRBD1. The CDR3 loop spans 14 amino acids. Germline values: CDR1 MNHEY, CDR2 SMNVEV (reference sequence). The V gene end was trimmed by 5 bases and the J gene end by 7 bases; junction bases not matched to a gene: 3. DNA of the CDR3: TGTGCCAGCAGTGGGGACAGGGAGAATTCACCCCTCCACTTT. It yields the protein CASSGDRENSPLHF.

The chain has TRBV7-9 and TRBJ1-5, with a possible D match to TRBD1 (5 bases). Germline V gene data show CDR1 as SEHNR and CDR2 as FQNEAQ (reference sequence). The CDR3 is 14 amino acids. Trimming removed 2 bases from V and 4 bases from J, with 9 bases in between. CDR3 DNA sequence: TGTGCCAGCAGCTTATTGGGGGGTAATCAGCCCCAGCATTTT. Amino acids: CASSLLGGNQPQHF.

The V call is TRBV28, the J call TRBJ1-5; tentative D call: TRBD1 (5 bases). This CDR3 comprises 14 residues. Germline assignment: CDR1 MDHEN and CDR2 SYDVKM. With 4 bases removed from V and 3 bases from J, the gap between germline ends came to 10 bases. The CDR3 DNA sequence: TGTGCCAGCAGTTCGGACACTTTCAATCAGCCCCAGCATTTT. Residues: CASSSDTFNQPQHF.

This chain uses TRBV19 with TRBJ2-6; D is perhaps TRBD1 (5 bases). V shed 4 bases and J shed 2 bases, with 18 bases lying between them. This CDR3 region has 18 residues. CDR1 and CDR2 (germline): LNHDA, SQIVND (reference sequence). CDR3 sequence (DNA): TGTGCCAGTAGTAATACGTCGCCAGGGATAACTGGGGCCAACGTCCTGACTTTC. Its translation is CASSNTSPGITGANVLTF.

The chain is built from TRBV4-2 and TRBJ2-3, with 11 positions matching TRBD2. This CDR3 is 15 amino acids long. After removal of 4 bases from V and 2 bases from J, the junction contained 2 bases not matched to a gene. Germline lookup yields CDR1 LGHNA and CDR2 YNFKEQ. Here the CDR3 reads CASSPTSGVTDTQYF. DNA of the CDR3: TGTGCCAGCAGCCCGACTAGCGGGGTCACAGATACGCAGTATTTT.

This chain links TRBV27 with TRBJ1-5, with D possibly TRBD1 on 6 matching bases. Germline CDR1 is MNHEY and CDR2 is SMNVEV (reference sequence). Deletions cut 2 bases from V and 7 bases from J, with 15 bases between. The CDR3 length is 15 residues. The CDR3 loop reads CASSLMGAGEQPQHF. In DNA, the CDR3 is TGTGCCAGCAGTTTAATGGGGGCCGGGGAACAGCCCCAGCATTTT.

This chain uses TRBV5-1 with TRBJ2-1, with 10 positions matching TRBD2. Germline-derived CDR1 and CDR2 are SGHRS and YFSETQ. With V trimmed by 1 base and J by 4 bases, 5 bases remained unmatched. The CDR3 contains 16 residues. Here the CDR3 DNA reads TGCGCCAGCAGCTTGAGCGGGGGGGCGCCTTACAATGAGCAGTTCTTC. It yields the protein CASSLSGGAPYNEQFF.

The chain has TRBV5-6 and TRBJ2-3; 8 bases agree with TRBD1. Losses at the gene ends were 1 base for V and 1 base for J; bases not matched to a gene: 11. This CDR3 comprises 18 residues. CDR1 SGHDT and CDR2 YYEEEE come from the germline V gene. The CDR3 protein is CASSLWGASTGGTDTQYF. The CDR3 region has the DNA TGTGCCAGCAGCTTGTGGGGGGCGTCGACAGGGGGCACAGATACGCAGTATTTT.

V usage is TRBV19 and J usage is TRBJ1-5; 11 bases agree with TRBD1. Looked up from germline, CDR1 is LNHDA and CDR2 is SQIVND (reference sequence). The CDR3 loop spans 16 amino acids. With 6 bases clipped from V and 5 bases from J, the junction kept 9 bases outside the gene matches. The CDR3 sequence is CASSLGQGALYQPQHF. The DNA for the CDR3 is TGTGCCAGTAGCCTTGGACAGGGGGCCTTATATCAGCCCCAGCATTTT.

This sequence joins TRBV10-3 and TRBJ2-1, with TRBD1 matching 9 bases. CDR1 and CDR2 from the germline V gene are ENHRY and SYGVKD. The CDR3 contains 15 residues. V gave up 3 bases and J gave up 10 bases; unmatched junction bases: 10. This CDR3 is CAISDRDRAKGEQFF. CDR3 DNA sequence: TGTGCCATCAGTGACCGGGACAGGGCTAAGGGGGAGCAGTTCTTC.

This chain links TRBV6-2 or TRBV6-3 with TRBJ1-5; 9 bases fit TRBD1. The V and J ends lost 3 bases and 5 bases, in that order; junction bases with no gene match: 5. CDR1 and CDR2 from the germline V gene are MNHEY and SVGEGT. The CDR3 consists of 15 residues. The CDR3 region has the DNA TGTGCCAGCAGTTATCAGGGACAGGGTTATCAGCCCCAGCATTTT. Residues: CASSYQGQGYQPQHF.

The V gene is TRBV7-2, the J gene TRBJ2-5; 8 bases match TRBD2. V was clipped by 5 bases and J by 3 bases; unmatched bases: 5. The CDR3 sequence is 14 residues long. Germline loops: CDR1 SGHTA, CDR2 FQGNSA. The CDR3 loop reads CASSLGLAEETQYF. CDR3 bases: TGTGCCAGCAGCCTCGGACTAGCCGAAGAGACCCAGTACTTC.

J is TRBJ1-4 and V is TRBV28; possibly TRBD1 for D (5 bases). The CDR3 is 17 residues long. The V end lost 2 bases, the J end lost 0 bases, and 13 bases lay between the germline ends. Per germline, CDR1 MDHEN and CDR2 SYDVKM. The CDR3 loop reads CASSLALTRATNEKLFF. Written as DNA, the CDR3 is TGTGCCAGCAGTTTAGCCCTTACCAGGGCAACTAATGAAAAACTGTTTTTT.

This clone occurred once. J is TRBJ1-1 and V is TRBV27; D gene ambiguous. CDR1 is MNHEY and CDR2 is SMNVEV in the germline V gene (reference sequence). V was pared by 3 bases and J by 0 bases, with 8 bases between. CDR3 length: 14 residues. The DNA for the CDR3 is TGTGCCAGCAGTTTTGGGCCAATGAACACTGAAGCTTTCTTT. Translation: CASSFGPMNTEAFF.

The V call is TRBV3-1 (or the pseudogene TRBV3-2), the J call TRBJ2-4; 11 bases map to TRBD1. Unmatched junction bases numbered 4, after V lost 4 bases and J lost 8 bases. The CDR3 has 14 residues. Germline values: CDR1 LGHDT, CDR2 YNNKEL (reference sequence). CDR3 amino acids: CASSLGTGGDIQYF. Written as DNA, the CDR3 is TGTGCCAGCAGCCTAGGGACAGGGGGGGACATTCAGTACTTC.

This rearrangement joins TRBV6-5 to TRBJ2-7; 9 nucleotides agree with TRBD1. V gave up 5 bases and J gave up 5 bases; unmatched junction bases: 7. CDR3 length: 14 amino acids. Germline values: CDR1 MNHEY, CDR2 SVGAGI. The CDR3 DNA reads TGTGCCAGCAGTCCCCGGGACAGGGTCCACGAGCAGTACTTC. Its translation: CASSPRDRVHEQYF.